This passage covers 5 T cell receptor beta chains from one sample sequenced in a study of CD8 T cells in ankylosing spondylitis. Overall study findings and caveats: Several highly homologous variants made up a TCR beta motif, and this motif appeared characteristic of ankylosing spondylitis blood.

Their antigens remain unidentified. TCRdb fed the 5' RACE reads into MiXCR, producing one record per CDR3 protein. The sample carries 700,000 or so distinct CDR3 sequences, roughly 19% recorded once. Sequencing was carried out using blood, either unsorted or a sorted T cell fraction (not recorded which). These receptor sequences come from a male donor with ankylosing spondylitis.

This chain joins TRBV15 and TRBJ1-5, with D perhaps TRBD1 (6 bases). Germline-derived CDR1 and CDR2 are LNHNV and YYDKDF (reference sequence). The CDR3 has 14 residues. The V and J ends lost 1 base and 2 bases respectively, with 6 bases between them. The CDR3 spells CATSRAGGNQPQHF. As DNA, the CDR3 is TGTGCCACCAGCAGAGCAGGGGGCAATCAGCCCCAGCATTTT.

The chain links TRBV15 to TRBJ2-7; D remains ambiguous. This CDR3 is 11 amino acids long. The V and J ends lost 2 bases and 5 bases respectively, with 4 bases between them. Germline CDR1 is LNHNV and CDR2 is YYDKDF (reference sequence). For the CDR3, the DNA is TGTGCCACCAGCAGAACGGACGAGCAGTACTTC. It translates to CATSRTDEQYF.

This clonotype turned up a few times. V gene TRBV5-1 combines with J gene TRBJ2-7; tentative D call: TRBD2 (5 bases). CDR1 is SGHRS, CDR2 YFSETQ, per germline. Trimming took 1 base from V and 0 from J, leaving 14 bases between them. This CDR3 is built from 16 residues. Here the CDR3 DNA reads TGCGCCAGCAGCTTGTATTGGGAGTCGAGCTCCTACGAGCAGTACTTC. The encoded protein is CASSLYWESSSYEQYF.

The chain employs TRBV3-1 and TRBJ2-3, with a possible D match to TRBD2 (5 bases). Trimming removed 3 bases at V and 2 bases at J, with 30 bases between. Germline loops: CDR1 LGHDT, CDR2 YNNKEL (reference sequence). The CDR3 sequence is 21 residues long. CDR3 sequence: CASSHPQETLAKEVPTDTQYF. CDR3 nucleotide sequence: TGTGCCAGCAGCCACCCCCAAGAGACTTTAGCGAAAGAAGTGCCCACAGATACGCAGTATTTT.

The rearrangement uses TRBV7-2 and TRBJ2-1; D is perhaps TRBD2 (5 bases). Trimming cost V 5 bases and J 8 bases, with 16 bases left between them. CDR1 is SGHTA, CDR2 FQGNSA, per germline. The CDR3 is made up of 14 amino acids. This CDR3 reads CASSRREGRYEQFF. For the CDR3, the DNA is TGTGCCAGCAGCCGTCGGGAAGGAAGGTATGAGCAGTTCTTC. Using reference TRBV7-2 and TRBJ2-1 for the parts outside the CDR3, the full variable domain is GAGVSQSPSNKVTEKGKDVELRCDPISGHTALYWYRQSLGQGLEFLIYFQGNSAPDKSGLPSDRFSAERTGGSVSTLTIQRTQQEDSAVYLCASSRREGRYEQFFGPGTRLTVL.